This T cell receptor (beta chain) was profiled in a study of graft-versus-host responses after intestinal transplantation. Study as a whole: Grafts were multivisceral, liver-intestinal, or isolated intestinal. Uniformly, recipients were administered anti-thymocyte globulin induction with subsequent tacrolimus and steroids for approximately three years. Findings of the study overall: GvH clones occurred in recipient marrow; some first appeared in ileum or blood.

The CDR3 has 11 residues. Germline V gene data show CDR1 as DFQATT and CDR2 as SNEGSKA (reference sequence). Trimming left V 6 bases short and J 0 bases short, with 5 bases between. About this clone itself: As yet, its antigen is unknown.

Assay used: immunoSEQ multiplex PCR; TCRdb lists only in-frame clones, some missing. This repertoire shows under 25,000 clones, approximately 86% found once; its top ten account for around 8.9%. This sequence originates from a human patient who received an intestinal transplant, so some T cells may come from the graft donor. V gene TRBV20-1 combines with J gene TRBJ1-1; D not resolved. Sequences were derived from PBMCs, sampled 220 to 240 days after intestinal transplant. DNA for the CDR3: TGCAGTGCCTATTTGAACACTGAAGCTTTCTTT. It specifies CSAYLNTEAFF.